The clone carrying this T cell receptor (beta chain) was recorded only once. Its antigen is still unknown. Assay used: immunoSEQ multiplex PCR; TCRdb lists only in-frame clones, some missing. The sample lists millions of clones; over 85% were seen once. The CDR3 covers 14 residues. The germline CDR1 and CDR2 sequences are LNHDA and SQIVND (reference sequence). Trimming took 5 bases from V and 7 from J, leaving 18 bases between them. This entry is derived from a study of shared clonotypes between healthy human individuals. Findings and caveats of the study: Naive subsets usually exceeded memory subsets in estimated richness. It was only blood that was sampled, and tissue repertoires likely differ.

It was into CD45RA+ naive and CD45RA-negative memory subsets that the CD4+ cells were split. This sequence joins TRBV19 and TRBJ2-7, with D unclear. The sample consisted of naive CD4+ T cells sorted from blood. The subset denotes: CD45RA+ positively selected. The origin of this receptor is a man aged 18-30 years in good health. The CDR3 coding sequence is TGTGCCAGTAGTTCCTACAGCTCCGTGGGGGAGCAGTACTTC. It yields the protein CASSSYSSVGEQYF. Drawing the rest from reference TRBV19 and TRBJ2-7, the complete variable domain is DGGITQSPKYLFRKEGQNVTLSCEQNLNHDAMYWYRQDPGQGLRLIYYSQIVNDFQKGDIAEGYSVSREKKESFPLTVTSAQKNPTAFYLCASSSYSSVGEQYFGPGTRLTVT.